This TCR beta chain is from a study of blood T cell repertoires in COVID-19. The CDR3 runs 17 residues. After removal of 2 bases from V and 5 bases from J, the junction contained 12 bases not matched to a gene. The germline V gene has CDR1 SGHRS and CDR2 YFSETQ. Authors' analysis steps: Estimation of nucleated cell counts was performed using reference gene primer amplification. Clones were read by immunoSEQ multiplex PCR, and TCRdb kept only the in-frame ones, dropping some. Clonal size and the V and J genes are those of that table, whereas D and trimming came from the DNA. Of about 150,000 clones in the sample, roughly nine tenths were seen once.

This sequence joins TRBV5-1 and TRBJ2-1; 8 bases map to TRBD2. Sample: PBMCs or T cells enriched from blood (not recorded which). The TCR sequence derives from a woman aged 40 to 49 who had been exposed to COVID-19. The DNA of the CDR3 is TGCGCCAGCAGCTTCGGACTAGCTGGTTTTTTGAACAATGAGCAGTTCTTC. Its protein product is CASSFGLAGFLNNEQFF.